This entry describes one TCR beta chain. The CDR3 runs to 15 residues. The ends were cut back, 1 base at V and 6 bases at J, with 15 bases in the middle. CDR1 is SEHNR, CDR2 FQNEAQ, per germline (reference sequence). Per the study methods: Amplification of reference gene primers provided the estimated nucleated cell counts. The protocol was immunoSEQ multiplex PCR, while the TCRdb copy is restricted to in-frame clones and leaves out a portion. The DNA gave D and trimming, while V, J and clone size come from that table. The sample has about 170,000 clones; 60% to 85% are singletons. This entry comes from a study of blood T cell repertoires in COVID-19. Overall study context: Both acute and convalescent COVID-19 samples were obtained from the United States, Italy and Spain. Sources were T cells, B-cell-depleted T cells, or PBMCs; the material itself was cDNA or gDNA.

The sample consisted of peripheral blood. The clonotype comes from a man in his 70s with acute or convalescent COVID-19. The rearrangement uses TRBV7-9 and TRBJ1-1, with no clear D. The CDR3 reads CASSLGEGRDPEAFF. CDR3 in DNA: TGTGCCAGCAGCTTAGGAGAGGGAAGGGATCCTGAAGCTTTCTTT.